Below, 12 T cell receptor beta chains from the same sample are listed, as sequenced in a study of blood T cells in healthy people across ages. A second about 6 to 11 cycle PCR used barcoded and J-beta primers. TCRdb called the 5' RACE reads again in MiXCR, with one record for every CDR3 protein. The data contain hundreds of thousands of distinct CDR3 sequences, around three fifths of them singletons. Sequenced sample: blood. These receptors originate from a man in his forties in good health.

V and J are TRBV20-1 and TRBJ2-5, with a possible D match to TRBD1 (6 bases). This CDR3 is built from 13 residues. Germline-derived CDR1 and CDR2 are DFQATT and SNEGSKA (reference sequence). V was pared by 5 bases and J by 2 bases, with 12 bases between. CDR3 DNA sequence: TGCAGTGCTCCCGGACAGAGACAAGAGACCCAGTACTTC. The encoded protein is CSAPGQRQETQYF.

The chain uses TRBV7-3 and TRBJ2-4; 9 bases match TRBD2. The DNA end lines up better with TRBJ2-7; the J call may be wrong. This CDR3 is built from 15 residues. In germline, CDR1 is SGHTA, CDR2 FQGTGA. The CDR3 here is CASSLGREGAAEQYF. The DNA for the CDR3 is TGTGCCAGCAGCTTAGGGCGGGAGGGCGCCGCCGAGCAGTACTTC.

In DNA form, the CDR3 reads TGCGCCAGCAGCCCGAGACAGGGAACCGGGGAGCTGTTTTTT. Translated, it gives CASSPRQGTGELFF. The J gene is TRBJ2-2, the V gene TRBV5-1, with TRBD1 matching 7 bases. The CDR3 loop spans 14 amino acids. Germline assignment: CDR1 SGHRS and CDR2 YFSETQ. V dropped 4 bases and J dropped 5; count of bases not matched to a gene: 5.

V is TRBV15 and J is TRBJ1-4, with D hard to call. This CDR3 spans 15 amino acids. Germline V gives CDR1 LNHNV, CDR2 YYDKDF (reference sequence). The V gene lost 0 bases and the J gene lost 5 bases, with 10 bases spanning the gap. The CDR3 region has the DNA TGTGCCACCAGCAGAGATCTCACAGAGAATGAAAAACTGTTTTTT. Translation gives CATSRDLTENEKLFF.

The chain combines TRBV27 with TRBJ2-1; 7 positions agree with TRBD1. Germline lookup yields CDR1 MNHEY and CDR2 SMNVEV (reference sequence). Trimming at V came to 5 bases and at J to 0 bases, leaving 7 bases not matched to a gene. The CDR3 covers 16 residues. DNA for the CDR3: TGTGCCAGCAGTCCAATGACAGGGCCCTCCTACAATGAGCAGTTCTTC. Encoded protein: CASSPMTGPSYNEQFF.

V and J are TRBV30 and TRBJ2-2; maybe TRBD1 (6 bases). With 3 bases removed from V and 8 bases from J, the gap between germline ends came to 10 bases. Germline CDR1 GTSNPN, CDR2 SVGIG (reference sequence). The CDR3 covers 12 residues. CDR3 sequence (DNA): TGTGCCTGGAGACAGGGTCCAGGGGAGCTGTTTTTT. It yields the protein CAWRQGPGELFF.

J is TRBJ2-3 and V is TRBV7-2; D unresolved. The V gene lost 4 bases and the J gene lost 4 bases, with 9 bases spanning the gap. Germline CDR1 reads SGHTA; CDR2 reads FQGNSA. The CDR3 loop spans 13 amino acids. The CDR3 nucleotides read TGTGCCAGCAGCTCTTTAGCTCCAGATACGCAGTATTTT. It is translated as CASSSLAPDTQYF.

V gene TRBV27 combines with J gene TRBJ2-3, with 8 bases fitting TRBD2. The germline CDR1 and CDR2 sequences are MNHEY and SMNVEV (reference sequence). V was clipped by 4 bases and J by 5 bases; unmatched bases: 11. This CDR3 contains 16 residues. In DNA, the CDR3 is TGTGCCAGCAGTTACTTTCGGGGGGGGTTTATAGATACGCAGTATTTT. Residues: CASSYFRGGFIDTQYF.

The gene calls are TRBV5-1 and TRBJ2-7, with 10 bases matching TRBD1. This CDR3 contains 15 residues. V lost 4 bases to trimming and J lost 3 bases; unmatched junction nucleotides: 7. From germline, CDR1 is SGHRS and CDR2 YFSETQ. CDR3 sequence (DNA): TGCGCCAGCAGCCCAGGGACAGGGGATATCTACGAGCAGTACTTC. Translation: CASSPGTGDIYEQYF.

V is TRBV6-2 or TRBV6-3 and J is TRBJ2-5, with TRBD2 identical over 7 bases. The end of the DNA aligns better with TRBJ2-7, so the J call may be wrong. This CDR3 is built from 13 residues. Germline CDR1 is MNHEY and CDR2 is SVGEGT. The chain's CDR3 is CAIRETGGYEQYF. CDR3 bases: TGTGCCATCCGGGAAACGGGGGGATACGAGCAGTACTTC.

This clonotype was detected a few times. The chain employs TRBV15 and TRBJ1-2; D is possibly TRBD1 (5 bases). The CDR3 totals 14 residues. V gave up 0 bases and J gave up 3 bases, with 8 bases separating them. Germline V gene lookup returns CDR1 LNHNV and CDR2 YYDKDF (reference sequence). CDR3 bases: TGTGCCACCAGCAGAGATGGGGCGGACTATGGCTACACCTTC. This encodes CATSRDGADYGYTF.

The rearrangement links TRBV6-1 to TRBJ1-2; the match to TRBD1 covers 7 bases. The CDR3 totals 18 residues. Germline trimming cut 2 bases from V and 3 bases from J; bases unmatched to any gene: 15. The germline CDR1 and CDR2 sequences are MNHNS and SASEGT. The CDR3 DNA follows: TGTGCCAGCAGTGAATTTTTAGTCTCGGGACAGAAGTACTATGGCTACACCTTC. This encodes CASSEFLVSGQKYYGYTF.